This is a list of T cell receptor beta chains from one sample in a study of T cells in Graves' hyperthyroidism and ophthalmopathy. TCRdb processed the multiplex PCR reads anew with MiXCR; each CDR3 protein has one entry. The sample consists of under 200,000 distinct CDR3 sequences, over 8% of them appearing once. The sequencing input was blood. These receptors were taken from a woman between 18 and 29 years old with Graves' hyperthyroidism that later progressed to Graves' ophthalmopathy. The CDR3 runs from the conserved cysteine through the conserved F or W. The order of the fields is CDR3 length, V gene, D gene, clone size, J gene, CDR3 protein, CDR3 DNA. The D gene is left open where the match is weak. Clone size is not always given. Where it is, it says once, few, many or a class for expanded clones.

13	TRBV18	TRBD2	.	TRBJ2-7	CASSSGLAGEQYF	TGTGCCAGCTCATCGGGACTAGCGGGGGAGCAGTACTTC
16	TRBV18	TRBD2	few	TRBJ2-7	CASSPVTSGGKNEQYF	TGTGCCAGCTCACCAGTGACTAGCGGGGGGAAGAACGAGCAGTACTTC
17	TRBV5-6	TRBD1	.	TRBJ1-2	CASNTLGQSGGNYGYTF	TGTGCCAGCAACACCCTGGGACAGAGTGGAGGCAACTATGGCTACACCTTC
15	TRBV18	.	few	TRBJ1-6	CASSDPSGGTGPLHF	TGTGCCAGCTCAGATCCCAGTGGAGGTACGGGACCCCTCCACTTT
15	TRBV5-6	.	.	TRBJ1-2	CASSLPWGGGYGYTF	TGTGCCAGCAGCTTGCCTTGGGGCGGCGGCTATGGCTACACCTTC
14	TRBV7-8	TRBD1	many	TRBJ1-1	CASSLAGTGGEAFF	TGTGCCAGCAGCTTAGCCGGTACAGGGGGCGAAGCTTTCTTT
18	TRBV12-3/TRBV12-4	.	many	TRBJ2-2	CASSLSFMDSANTGELFF	TGTGCCAGCAGTTTAAGTTTTATGGACAGCGCGAACACCGGGGAGCTGTTTTTT
14	TRBV6-1	.	.	TRBJ2-4	CASSPQGAKNIQYF	TGTGCCAGCAGTCCGCAGGGAGCCAAAAACATTCAGTACTTC
17	TRBV12-3/TRBV12-4	.	many	TRBJ2-3	CASSLPGLSGYTDTQYF	TGTGCCAGCAGTTTGCCCGGACTAAGCGGGTACACAGATACGCAGTATTTT
14	TRBV2	TRBD1	many	TRBJ1-6	CASSEAGGESPLHF	TGTGCCAGCAGTGAAGCAGGGGGCGAATCACCCCTCCACTTT
14	TRBV5-1	.	few	TRBJ1-1	CASSFGDTDTEAFF	TGCGCCAGCAGCTTCGGGGATACGGACACTGAAGCTTTCTTT
13	TRBV10-3	TRBD1	many	TRBJ2-7	CAISNSGTGEQYF	TGTGCCATCAGTAACTCCGGGACAGGGGAACAGTACTTC
16	TRBV10-1	TRBD2	many	TRBJ2-5	CASSESSGGAPETQYF	TGCGCCAGCAGTGAGTCTAGCGGGGGGGCCCCAGAGACCCAGTACTTC
13	TRBV11-3	.	many	TRBJ1-1	CASSQDTKTKAFF	TGTGCCAGCAGCCAGGACACTAAGACTAAAGCTTTCTTT
15	TRBV29-1	TRBD1	many	TRBJ2-3	CSVETGGENTDTQYF	TGCAGCGTTGAAACAGGGGGAGAGAACACAGATACGCAGTATTTT
13	TRBV28	TRBD2	many	TRBJ2-1	CASSSGGWNEQFF	TGTGCCAGCAGTAGCGGGGGTTGGAATGAGCAGTTCTTC
13	TRBV9	TRBD2	.	TRBJ2-3	CASSVDQAGVQYF	TGTGCCAGCAGCGTAGATCAAGCGGGGGTTCAGTATTTT
14	TRBV5-1	TRBD1	many	TRBJ2-1	CASSPGQVYNEQFF	TGCGCCAGCAGCCCGGGACAGGTGTACAATGAGCAGTTCTTC
10	TRBV20-1	.	many	TRBJ2-5	CSAAQETQYF	TGCAGTGCCGCCCAAGAGACCCAGTACTTC
18	TRBV6-5	TRBD1	many	TRBJ1-1	CASSYLRDRGRGGTEAFF	TGTGCCAGCAGTTACCTTAGAGACAGGGGGCGAGGAGGCACTGAAGCTTTCTTT
13	TRBV30	TRBD2	many	TRBJ2-1	CAWSATSVNEQFF	TGTGCCTGGAGTGCCACTAGCGTCAATGAGCAGTTCTTC